This T cell receptor (beta chain) was profiled in a study of OX40 agonist ivuxolimab in advanced cancers. Background on the study: Ivuxolimab is an agonistic anti-OX40 (CD134) antibody, and patients were treated with it. Dose-escalation patients had hepatocellular carcinoma, melanoma, renal cell or head and neck cancer. Whole-study findings and limits: Expanded clones belonging to CD8+ T cells outnumbered, on average, those of CD4+.

This clone showed up just once. Its antigen is unidentified. Germline V gene sequence: CDR1 SGHDN, CDR2 FVKESK. The CDR3 length is 13 residues. Deletions cut 8 bases from V and 8 bases from J, with 18 bases between. This table comes from immunoSEQ multiplex PCR, and its TCRdb copy is limited to in-frame clones, with some not included. The repertoire holds approximately 58,000 clones, more than 70% seen once, with around 2.5% in the top ten. The sample consisted of CD4+ or CD8+ T cells sorted from blood, taken in a trial of the OX40 agonist ivuxolimab. The receptor's source is an adult with an advanced solid tumor such as melanoma, head and neck, liver or kidney cancer. This sequence joins TRBV14 and TRBJ1-2; no clear D. Written as DNA, the CDR3 is TGTGCCAGCGGAGGCAGGTTGCCGTCGGGCTACACCTTC. It encodes CASGGRLPSGYTF.